The 24 T cell receptor beta chains given below trace back to one sample, sequenced in a study of cytomegalovirus exposure and HLA in healthy donors. This PCR relied on a set of 60 Vbeta primers and 13 Jbeta primers. Some clones are missing from TCRdb's copy, which holds only in-frame ones; the method was immunoSEQ multiplex PCR. The data contain roughly 180,000 clones, around 75% of them seen just once; the ten biggest clones take up less than 3.5%. The sequenced sample consisted of PBMCs. The receptors derive from a female donor in good health and CMV-seronegative.

As to this clone: At one boundary the junction diverges from the germline segment, which might be a read error. CDR3 amino acids: CSSSSTGTGLGEKLFF. For the CDR3, the DNA is TGTTCCAGCAGCAGCACCGGGACAGGGCTCGGTGAAAAACTGTTTTTT. The chain recombines TRBV7-9 with TRBJ1-4; 9 bases map to TRBD1. This CDR3 is built from 16 residues. Germline loops: CDR1 SEHNR, CDR2 FQNEAQ (reference sequence).

The rearrangement uses TRBV27 and TRBJ2-7; D perhaps matches TRBD2 (6 bases). Germline V gene lookup returns CDR1 MNHEY and CDR2 SMNVEV (reference sequence). This CDR3 region has 13 residues. The ends were cut back, 10 bases at V and 2 bases at J, with 15 bases in the middle. This chain's CDR3 is CATAMGGTYEQYF. The CDR3 nucleotides read TGTGCCACCGCCATGGGGGGTACCTACGAGCAGTACTTC.

The chain joins TRBV7-9 to TRBJ1-6; weak D call: TRBD1 (5 bases). The CDR3 totals 13 residues. The V and J ends lost 1 base and 14 bases respectively, with 12 bases between them. Germline values: CDR1 SEHNR, CDR2 FQNEAQ (reference sequence). CDR3 loop: CASSLVGGFTLHF. CDR3 DNA: TGTGCCAGCAGCTTAGTGGGGGGATTCACCCTCCACTTT.

This clone was seen once. The chain couples TRBV10-3 to TRBJ2-7; TRBD2 matches 9 bases. V lost 2 bases, J lost 8 bases, and 7 bases stayed unmatched. The germline V gene encodes CDR1 ENHRY and CDR2 SYGVKD. The CDR3 is 14 residues long. The CDR3 coding sequence is TGTGCCATCAGTGAGAGCGTAGCGGGAGCAAAGCAGTACTTC. It translates to CAISESVAGAKQYF.

The chain's CDR3 is CASSPVGLGNQPQHF. The CDR3 DNA sequence: TGTGCCAGCAGCCCGGTGGGGCTAGGCAATCAGCCCCAGCATTTT. This sequence joins TRBV27 and TRBJ1-5, with D perhaps TRBD1 (5 bases). The CDR3 spans 15 residues. The V end lost 6 bases, the J end lost 2 bases, and 14 bases lay between the germline ends. CDR1 is MNHEY and CDR2 is SMNVEV in the germline V gene (reference sequence).

The chain couples TRBV9 to TRBJ2-5, with 11 bases fitting TRBD2. The J segment lost 10 bases and the V segment lost 3 bases, leaving 5 bases of the junction unmatched. The CDR3 is made up of 13 amino acids. The germline V gene encodes CDR1 SGDLS and CDR2 YYNGEE. This chain's CDR3 is CASSAGLAEFQYF. The CDR3 DNA reads as TGTGCCAGCAGCGCGGGACTAGCGGAATTCCAGTACTTC. Complete variable domain (other parts from reference TRBV9 and TRBJ2-5): DSGVTQTPKHLITATGQRVTLRCSPRSGDLSVYWYQQSLDQGLQFLIQYYNGEERAKGNILERFSAQQFPDLHSELNLSSLELGDSALYFCASSAGLAEFQYFGPGTRLLVL.

This clone came up a few times. The J gene is TRBJ1-4, the V gene TRBV5-4; D remains unclear. Germline V gene data show CDR1 as SGHNT and CDR2 as YYREEE (reference sequence). The CDR3 totals 15 residues. Trimming took off 0 bases at V and 1 base at J, with 7 bases between the two ends. The CDR3 DNA reads as TGTGCCAGCAGCTTGGCCGAGGGAACTAATGAAAAACTGTTTTTT. This encodes CASSLAEGTNEKLFF. Full variable domain (outside the CDR3, taken from reference TRBV5-4 and TRBJ1-4): ETGVTQSPTHLIKTRGQQVTLRCSSQSGHNTVSWYQQALGQGPQFIFQYYREEENGRGNFPPRFSGLQFPNYSSELNVNALELDDSALYLCASSLAEGTNEKLFFGSGTQLSVL.

The chain links TRBV15 to TRBJ2-5, with TRBD2 matching 7 bases. The CDR3 is 13 amino acids. V shed 1 base and J 4 bases; nucleotides not matched to a gene: 0. CDR1 is LNHNV, CDR2 YYDKDF, per germline (reference sequence). The CDR3 sequence: CATSRGEGETQYF. The DNA of the CDR3 is TGTGCCACCAGCAGAGGGGAGGGAGAGACCCAGTACTTC.

The V and J genes are TRBV5-6 and TRBJ2-7, with 10 bases lining up with TRBD2. In germline, CDR1 is SGHDT, CDR2 YYEEEE. Unmatched junction bases numbered 9, after V lost 2 bases and J lost 1 base. The length of the CDR3 is 17 residues. CDR3 in DNA: TGTGCCAGCAGCTTCGTTGGCAGCGGGAGGGAATCCTACGAGCAGTACTTC. Protein product: CASSFVGSGRESYEQYF. The variable domain in full, with the rest retrieved from reference TRBV5-6 and TRBJ2-7, is DAGVTQSPTHLIKTRGQQVTLRCSPKSGHDTVSWYQQALGQGPQFIFQYYEEEERQRGNFPDRFSGHQFPNYSSELNVNALLLGDSALYLCASSFVGSGRESYEQYFGPGTRLTVT.

This chain joins TRBV15 and TRBJ1-1; 8 positions agree with TRBD1. Germline V CDR1 and CDR2: LNHNV, YYDKDF (reference sequence). CDR3 length equals 15 residues. J was trimmed by 3 bases and V by 2 bases; bases with no gene match: 5. The CDR3 is CATSRFTGGDTEAFF. CDR3 DNA sequence: TGTGCCACCAGCAGATTTACAGGGGGTGACACTGAAGCTTTCTTT.

This clone was recorded once. The chain uses TRBV7-9 and TRBJ2-3; 8 bases align to TRBD2. Germline V gene sequence: CDR1 SEHNR, CDR2 FQNEAQ (reference sequence). The CDR3 has 16 amino acids. The V segment lost 5 bases and the J segment 0 bases; nucleotides outside the gene matches: 7. CDR3 DNA: TGTGCCAGCAGCCCTCTCAGCGGGGGAAGCACAGATACGCAGTATTTT. Amino acid sequence: CASSPLSGGSTDTQYF.

The chain links TRBV11-2 to TRBJ1-4; no reliable D call. V shed 5 bases and J shed 3 bases, with 13 bases lying between them. The germline V gene has CDR1 SGHAT and CDR2 FQNNGV. The CDR3 is made up of 15 amino acids. The CDR3 region is CASSQRRGSNEKLFF. The CDR3 nucleotides are TGTGCCAGCAGCCAAAGACGGGGTTCTAATGAAAAACTGTTTTTT.

This clone was seen once. The chain has TRBV7-9 and TRBJ1-4; D is perhaps TRBD1 (6 bases). The CDR3 consists of 16 residues. With 5 bases removed from V and 6 bases from J, the gap between germline ends came to 19 bases. Germline V gives CDR1 SEHNR, CDR2 FQNEAQ (reference sequence). In nucleotides, the CDR3 is TGTGCCAGCAGCCTATTGGGGGGGACACTGGATGAAAAACTGTTTTTT. This codes for CASSLLGGTLDEKLFF.

The V gene is TRBV7-3, the J gene TRBJ2-1; TRBD1 is a possible D gene (6 bases). V lost 5 bases and J 7 bases, leaving 15 bases between the germline ends. From germline, CDR1 is SGHTA and CDR2 FQGTGA. The CDR3 consists of 14 residues. The CDR3 reads CASSQGISSNEQFF. The CDR3 region has the DNA TGTGCCAGCAGCCAGGGGATTTCCTCGAATGAGCAGTTCTTC.

The V call is TRBV7-9, the J call TRBJ1-6, with 9 bases aligning to TRBD1. The CDR3 sequence is 14 residues long. J was trimmed by 11 bases and V by 5 bases; bases with no gene match: 7. In germline, CDR1 is SEHNR, CDR2 FQNEAQ (reference sequence). In nucleotides, the CDR3 is TGTGCCAGCAGCGTTTCGGGACAGGGTACACCCCTCCACTTT. This gives the protein CASSVSGQGTPLHF.

The CDR3 is CASSQDLVPGLAAETQYF. The DNA for the CDR3 is TGTGCCAGCAGCCAAGATCTGGTCCCGGGACTAGCTGCGGAGACCCAGTACTTC. The rearrangement joins TRBV4-2 to TRBJ2-5; 9 bases are shared with TRBD2. The CDR3 contains 18 residues. Germline lookup yields CDR1 LGHNA and CDR2 YNFKEQ. Unmatched junction bases numbered 13, after V lost 0 bases and J lost 5 bases.

The chain employs TRBV4-1 and TRBJ2-1; D might be TRBD2 (6 bases). V lost 1 base to trimming and J lost 8 bases, with 9 bases between them. The V gene's germline CDR1 is MGHRA and CDR2 YSYEKL. CDR3 length equals 13 residues. The CDR3 protein is CASSQVRGYEQFF. DNA of the CDR3: TGCGCCAGCAGCCAAGTACGGGGGTATGAGCAGTTCTTC.

The chain is built from TRBV19 and TRBJ1-5; D gene uncertain. CDR3 length: 13 amino acids. Trimming cost V 6 bases and J 4 bases, with 10 bases left between them. The germline CDR1 and CDR2 sequences are LNHDA and SQIVND (reference sequence). The CDR3 here is CASRKPGNQPQHF. CDR3 nucleotide sequence: TGTGCCAGTAGAAAACCGGGGAATCAGCCCCAGCATTTT.

The CDR3 spells CASSLGLGLAAPYNEQFF. The CDR3 coding sequence is TGCGCCAGCAGCTTGGGACTGGGACTAGCGGCCCCTTACAATGAGCAGTTCTTC. The J gene is TRBJ2-1, the V gene TRBV5-1; the match to TRBD2 covers 11 bases. This CDR3 has 18 amino acids. Germline V gene lookup returns CDR1 SGHRS and CDR2 YFSETQ. V trimming: 0 bases; J trimming: 4 bases; junction bases outside the gene matches: 9.

The CDR3 region is CASSPRQGPYNEQFF. As DNA, the CDR3 is TGTGCCAGCAGTCCACGACAGGGGCCTTACAATGAGCAGTTCTTC. The rearrangement joins TRBV9 to TRBJ2-1; 8 bases are a match to TRBD1. In germline, CDR1 is SGDLS, CDR2 YYNGEE. V dropped 5 bases and J dropped 4; count of bases not matched to a gene: 8. The CDR3 consists of 15 residues.

The chain couples TRBV9 to TRBJ1-3, with a possible D match to TRBD1 (6 bases). Germline CDR1 SGDLS, CDR2 YYNGEE. V lost 3 bases, J lost 4 bases, and 14 bases lay in between. The CDR3 sequence is 15 residues long. CDR3 sequence: CASSDLTGLGNTIYF. In DNA form, the CDR3 reads TGTGCCAGCAGCGACCTAACAGGGTTAGGAAACACCATATATTTT.

V is TRBV28 and J is TRBJ2-5; 12 nucleotides line up with TRBD2. This CDR3 contains 19 residues. Trimming at V came to 6 bases and at J to 0 bases, leaving 14 bases not matched to a gene. Germline CDR1 and CDR2: MDHEN and SYDVKM. CDR3 sequence reads: CASSPKLAGGPLYQETQYF. The CDR3 DNA sequence: TGTGCCAGCAGCCCAAAACTAGCGGGAGGCCCTTTGTACCAAGAGACCCAGTACTTC.

This clone was seen only once. The chain recombines TRBV9 with TRBJ2-3; a weak D match, TRBD2 (6 bases). The CDR3 is made up of 15 amino acids. Germline V CDR1 and CDR2: SGDLS, YYNGEE. V lost 3 bases to trimming and J lost 0 bases, with 11 bases between them. For the CDR3, the DNA is TGTGCCAGCAGCGCTAGCGCGCCTAGCACAGATACGCAGTATTTT. This sequence encodes CASSASAPSTDTQYF.

The V and J genes are TRBV27 and TRBJ2-7; maybe TRBD1 (5 bases). The CDR3 runs to 13 residues. In germline, CDR1 is MNHEY, CDR2 SMNVEV (reference sequence). Trimming stripped 8 bases from V and 2 bases from J, with 13 bases between. This chain's CDR3 is CASGQGPPYEQYF. The CDR3 DNA sequence: TGTGCCAGCGGTCAGGGTCCTCCCTACGAGCAGTACTTC.